Below, one TCR beta chain is given with its context. Antigen: not known. Germline-derived CDR1 and CDR2 are ENHRY and SYGVKD. CDR3 length: 14 amino acids. Trimming cost V 5 bases and J 5 bases; bases outside gene matches: 2. The data originate from a study of STAT5B mutations in CD4+ large granular lymphocyte leukemia. Study observations and caveats: Compared with healthy controls (2/35), patient top clones favored TRBV06 (8/27).

How the authors handled the data: Clonotypes above 5% were considered putative leukemic clones, totaling about 61. Profiled with immunoSEQ multiplex PCR; TCRdb holds only in-frame clones, not every one. The V and J calls and clone size were taken over from that table, and D and trimming were inferred from the DNA. The sample has some 7,700 clones; nearly 90% are singletons. This TCR came from a woman aged 70-85 years with CD4+ T-cell large granular lymphocyte leukemia. The sequenced sample was PBMCs. The chain links TRBV10-3 to TRBJ2-1; 11 bases fit TRBD2. CDR3 sequence: CAISLGLADNEQFF. The CDR3 DNA reads as TGTGCCATCAGTCTGGGACTAGCGGACAATGAGCAGTTCTTC.